The 20 T cell receptor beta chains below were found in one sample sequenced in a study of Ad26.COV2.S vaccination and SARS-CoV-2 variants. Specified treatment: over 15 received Ad26.COV2.S at low or high dose, single or two shots; about five received placebo; per-sample allocation not given. The study sampled participants on day 63 after the first vaccine or placebo injection. The data were produced by immunoSEQ multiplex PCR, yet TCRdb's version contains in-frame clones alone and is incomplete. The sample lists over 400,000 clones, approximately 92% occurring once. The sequenced sample was peripheral blood, obtained in a trial of Ad26.COV2.S vaccine versus placebo. These receptors all stem from a person aged 18 to 65 who received the Ad26.COV2.S COVID-19 vaccine or a placebo.

This clone was counted a few times. The CDR3 DNA reads TGTGCCAGCAGCCCCAGGGGGCGAAAGAACACTGAAGCTTTCTTT. It translates to CASSPRGRKNTEAFF. The rearrangement links TRBV5-6 to TRBJ1-1; 8 nucleotides agree with TRBD1. The junction had 6 bases not matched to a gene; V was cut back by 4 bases and J by 1 base. CDR3 length equals 15 residues. The germline V gene encodes CDR1 SGHDT and CDR2 YYEEEE.

The rearrangement joins TRBV12-5 to TRBJ2-2; no clear D gene. The CDR3 length is 18 residues. Germline V gene sequence: CDR1 LGHNT, CDR2 FRNRAP. V lost 0 bases and J lost 7, with 21 bases in between. The CDR3, as DNA: TGTGCTAGTGGTTTGGTACCCTCCCCCTCGATCGCCTTCGGGGAGCTGTTTTTT. Translated, it gives CASGLVPSPSIAFGELFF.

The chain recombines TRBV2 with TRBJ1-3, with a weak D call TRBD1 (5 bases). Per germline, CDR1 SNHLY and CDR2 FYNNEI. The CDR3 spans 14 residues. V was clipped by 6 bases and J by 0 bases, with 9 bases between them. The CDR3 sequence: CASSPDNSGNTIYF. CDR3 nucleotides: TGTGCCAGCAGCCCGGACAACTCTGGAAACACCATATATTTT.

The CDR3 reads CASSFAQPLEQYF. CDR3 DNA sequence: TGCGCCAGCAGCTTTGCCCAGCCCCTGGAGCAGTACTTC. The V gene is TRBV5-1, the J gene TRBJ2-7; D call uncertain. Deletions cut 2 bases from V and 7 bases from J, with 13 bases between. The CDR3 contains 13 residues. The germline V gene encodes CDR1 SGHRS and CDR2 YFSETQ.

The V and J genes are TRBV6-5 and TRBJ1-6; TRBD1 is a possible D gene (5 bases). Looked up from germline, CDR1 is MNHEY and CDR2 is SVGAGI. CDR3 length: 15 amino acids. V was cut by 10 bases and J by 6 bases, with 19 bases left in between. CDR3 loop: CATFGGNLINSPLHF. The DNA for the CDR3 is TGTGCCACCTTCGGGGGAAATCTTATTAATTCACCCCTCCACTTT.

The chain recombines TRBV19 with TRBJ2-7; TRBD1 matches at 9 bases. Germline V gene data show CDR1 as LNHDA and CDR2 as SQIVND (reference sequence). J gave up 1 base and V 0 bases, and 4 bases lay outside the gene matches. This CDR3 is 16 amino acids long. CDR3 amino acids: CASSIDAGTGSYEQYF. The CDR3 coding sequence is TGTGCCAGTAGTATAGATGCCGGGACAGGGTCCTACGAGCAGTACTTC.

V gene TRBV15 combines with J gene TRBJ1-5; D is ambiguous. The V gene lost 3 bases and the J gene lost 1 base, with 7 bases spanning the gap. CDR3 length: 14 amino acids. Germline values: CDR1 LNHNV, CDR2 YYDKDF (reference sequence). CDR3 sequence: CATSRVSSNQPQHF. The CDR3 bases are TGTGCCACCAGCAGGGTCAGCAGCAATCAGCCCCAGCATTTT.

This chain uses TRBV6-5 with TRBJ2-1, with D tentatively TRBD1 (5 bases). Between the trimmed V and J ends, which lost 2 bases and 7 bases, there was a span of 9 bases. The CDR3 is 13 residues long. Germline loops: CDR1 MNHEY, CDR2 SVGAGI. CDR3 DNA sequence: TGTGCCAGCAGTTACGGGCAGGGAAATGAGCAGTTCTTC. It specifies CASSYGQGNEQFF.

The chain employs TRBV2 and TRBJ1-1; 12 nucleotides line up with TRBD1. The CDR3 spans 16 residues. The ends lost 6 bases at V and 7 bases at J; junction bases unmatched: 12. Germline CDR1 is SNHLY and CDR2 is FYNNEI. In DNA, the CDR3 is TGTGCCAGCAGAGATGCCCCGGGACAGGGGGCCGGTGAAGCTTTCTTT. Protein: CASRDAPGQGAGEAFF.

The genes are TRBV30 and TRBJ1-5, with 8 nucleotides matching TRBD1. Germline V gives CDR1 GTSNPN, CDR2 SVGIG (reference sequence). This CDR3 has 14 amino acids. V was clipped by 0 bases and J by 5 bases; unmatched bases: 3. The CDR3 nucleotides are TGTGCCTGGAGTGTAGGGACAGGTTATCAGCCCCAGCATTTT. Its protein product is CAWSVGTGYQPQHF.

The rearrangement links TRBV5-6 to TRBJ2-5; D unresolved. Trimming took off 5 bases at V and 4 bases at J, with 12 bases between the two ends. Looked up from germline, CDR1 is SGHDT and CDR2 is YYEEEE. The CDR3 spans 13 residues. CDR3 in DNA: TGTGCCAGCAGACAACTGAGAGGAGAGACCCAGTACTTC. Its translation is CASRQLRGETQYF. Full variable domain (missing parts from reference TRBV5-6 and TRBJ2-5): DAGVTQSPTHLIKTRGQQVTLRCSPKSGHDTVSWYQQALGQGPQFIFQYYEEEERQRGNFPDRFSGHQFPNYSSELNVNALLLGDSALYLCASRQLRGETQYFGPGTRLLVL.

The chain uses TRBV7-9 and TRBJ2-7, with D hard to call. The CDR3 contains 13 residues. V gave up 6 bases and J gave up 2 bases, with 11 bases separating them. CDR1 and CDR2 (germline): SEHNR, FQNEAQ (reference sequence). The CDR3 here is CASSHDTPYEQYF. The CDR3, as DNA: TGTGCCAGCAGTCACGACACTCCCTACGAGCAGTACTTC. Filled out from reference TRBV7-9 and TRBJ2-7, the complete variable domain reads DTGVSQNPRHKITKRGQNVTFRCDPISEHNRLYWYRQTLGQGPEFLTYFQNEAQLEKSRLLSDRFSAERPKGSFSTLEIQRTEQGDSAMYLCASSHDTPYEQYFGPGTRLTVT.

The chain has TRBV5-1 and TRBJ2-1; D perhaps matches TRBD1 (7 bases). Trimming stripped 0 bases from V and 7 bases from J, with 11 bases between. The CDR3 covers 14 residues. From germline, CDR1 is SGHRS and CDR2 YFSETQ. CDR3 DNA: TGCGCCAGCAGCTTGGCCGCAGGGGGGAATGAGCAGTTCTTC. Its translation: CASSLAAGGNEQFF.

The chain joins TRBV9 to TRBJ2-5; possible D gene TRBD2, 6 bases. Germline CDR1 SGDLS, CDR2 YYNGEE. The CDR3 is made up of 16 amino acids. V lost 0 bases and J lost 2, with 14 bases in between. This CDR3 is CASSVDNGGLQETQYF. The CDR3 nucleotides are TGTGCCAGCAGCGTAGATAACGGGGGACTGCAAGAGACCCAGTACTTC.

The chain recombines TRBV28 with TRBJ1-2, with 11 nucleotides matching TRBD1. CDR3 length: 15 amino acids. V trimming: 3 bases; J trimming: 8 bases; junction bases outside the gene matches: 8. CDR1 is MDHEN and CDR2 is SYDVKM in the germline V gene. DNA for the CDR3: TGTGCCAGCAGTTTCCAGGACAGGGGGCGAGGGGGCTACACCTTC. Its protein is CASSFQDRGRGGYTF.

This clone was counted a single time. The chain is built from TRBV6-1 and TRBJ2-5; 10 nucleotides align to TRBD2. Germline V lookup: CDR1 MNHNS, CDR2 SASEGT. The CDR3 totals 16 residues. The V gene end was trimmed by 4 bases and the J gene end by 1 base; junction bases not matched to a gene: 6. The CDR3 DNA is TGTGCCAGCAGTGCTTTAGCGGGGGGACTCCAAGAGACCCAGTACTTC. Protein product: CASSALAGGLQETQYF.

This sequence joins TRBV19 and TRBJ2-5, with TRBD2 matching over 11 bases. With V trimmed by 4 bases and J by 3 bases, 4 bases remained unmatched. The CDR3 loop spans 15 amino acids. The germline V gene encodes CDR1 LNHDA and CDR2 SQIVND (reference sequence). CDR3 nucleotide sequence: TGTGCCAGTAGTAAGACTAGCGGGGCAAAAGAGACCCAGTACTTC. Translation gives CASSKTSGAKETQYF. The complete variable domain, with remaining parts taken from reference TRBV19 and TRBJ2-5, reads DGGITQSPKYLFRKEGQNVTLSCEQNLNHDAMYWYRQDPGQGLRLIYYSQIVNDFQKGDIAEGYSVSREKKESFPLTVTSAQKNPTAFYLCASSKTSGAKETQYFGPGTRLLVL.

The chain joins TRBV6-5 to TRBJ1-5, with unresolved D. Germline V gene sequence: CDR1 MNHEY, CDR2 SVGAGI. This CDR3 contains 15 residues. V gave up 6 bases and J gave up 2 bases, with 14 bases separating them. For the CDR3, the DNA is TGTGCCAGCAGCCCAGACGGGCGTCGCAATCAGCCCCAGCATTTT. Its translation: CASSPDGRRNQPQHF.

This rearrangement joins TRBV28 to TRBJ2-7; TRBD1 matches at 9 bases. The J segment lost 0 bases and the V segment lost 6 bases, leaving 9 bases of the junction unmatched. Germline CDR1 and CDR2: MDHEN and SYDVKM. The CDR3 is 16 amino acids. The CDR3 sequence is CASRSSGQGSSYEQYF. Here the CDR3 DNA reads TGTGCCAGCAGGTCCTCGGGACAGGGTAGCTCCTACGAGCAGTACTTC.

DNA for the CDR3: TGTGCCAGTAGTATAGGCCAGGGCCCTAGTGAGCAGTTCTTC. As protein: CASSIGQGPSEQFF. The chain couples TRBV19 to TRBJ2-1, with a tentative D call TRBD1 (5 bases). This CDR3 has 14 amino acids. The V and J ends lost 1 base and 9 bases respectively, with 13 bases between them. In germline, CDR1 is LNHDA, CDR2 SQIVND (reference sequence). Combining the CDR3 with reference TRBV19 and TRBJ2-1 gives the whole variable domain DGGITQSPKYLFRKEGQNVTLSCEQNLNHDAMYWYRQDPGQGLRLIYYSQIVNDFQKGDIAEGYSVSREKKESFPLTVTSAQKNPTAFYLCASSIGQGPSEQFFGPGTRLTVL.